Following are 17 T cell receptor beta chains from one sample sequenced in a study of blood T cell repertoires in COVID-19. Here immunoSEQ multiplex PCR was the method, and the copy in TCRdb shows in-frame clones only, minus some. The sample carries around 92,000 clones, around 86% recorded once. The sequenced sample consisted of peripheral blood. All receptors derive from a human donor in a cohort sampled during active COVID-19.

This clone was seen just once. Compared with germline, one end of the junction differs, possibly owing to a read error. The V call is TRBV2, the J call TRBJ2-1; D gene uncertain. The CDR3 is 14 amino acids. The germline CDR1 and CDR2 sequences are SNHLY and FYNNEI. The CDR3 is CASRETSTYNEQFF. DNA of the CDR3: TGTGCCAGCCGTGAGACTTCAACCTACAATGAGCAGTTCTTC.

The genes are TRBV5-1 and TRBJ2-3; TRBD2 aligns across 9 bases. The length of the CDR3 is 17 residues. V shed 4 bases, J shed 1 base, and the junction held 10 bases outside the gene matches. The germline V gene encodes CDR1 SGHRS and CDR2 YFSETQ. Written as DNA, the CDR3 is TGCGCCAGCAGCCTGGGGAGTAGCGGGGGCGGCACAGATACGCAGTATTTT. Translated, it gives CASSLGSSGGGTDTQYF.

V gene TRBV4-2 combines with J gene TRBJ1-1; D perhaps matches TRBD1 (5 bases). V shed 1 base and J shed 2 bases, with 11 bases lying between them. The CDR3 contains 15 residues. Germline CDR1 reads LGHNA; CDR2 reads YNFKEQ. CDR3 bases: TGTGCCAGCAGCCAAGGAGGCAGGGATAACACTGAAGCTTTCTTT. Encoded protein: CASSQGGRDNTEAFF.

The rearrangement joins TRBV18 to TRBJ2-7; 8 bases agree with TRBD1. CDR3 length: 14 amino acids. Germline CDR1 reads KGHSH; CDR2 reads LQKENI. V was clipped by 4 bases and J by 4 bases; unmatched bases: 6. In DNA, the CDR3 is TGTGCCAGCTCACTCCGGACAGGGAGTTACGAGCAGTACTTC. It specifies CASSLRTGSYEQYF.

This clone turned up a few times. The V call is TRBV20-1, the J call TRBJ1-1; tentative D call: TRBD1 (5 bases). This CDR3 is 15 amino acids long. V lost 3 bases, J lost 4 bases, and 18 bases lay in between. Germline V gene sequence: CDR1 DFQATT, CDR2 SNEGSKA (reference sequence). CDR3 region: CSASTGVRAGTEAFF. In DNA form, the CDR3 reads TGCAGTGCTAGTACGGGGGTCAGGGCCGGCACTGAAGCTTTCTTT.

The V call is TRBV19, the J call TRBJ2-3; 9 bases fit TRBD1. Germline V gene sequence: CDR1 LNHDA, CDR2 SQIVND (reference sequence). The CDR3 sequence is 16 residues long. The junction had 15 bases not matched to a gene; V was cut back by 9 bases and J by 5 bases. CDR3 DNA sequence: TGTGCCAGCCTCCCGGGTAGGACAGGGGTTGAAGATACGCAGTATTTT. Translated, it gives CASLPGRTGVEDTQYF.

This sequence joins TRBV28 and TRBJ1-4; D is perhaps TRBD1 (5 bases). The CDR3 totals 14 residues. The germline V gene encodes CDR1 MDHEN and CDR2 SYDVKM. Trimming left V 2 bases short and J 8 bases short, with 12 bases between. The CDR3 DNA reads TGTGCCAGCAGTTTAGGATTCAGGGTAGAAAAACTGTTTTTT. Its protein is CASSLGFRVEKLFF.

The chain uses TRBV2 and TRBJ2-1; 11 bases map to TRBD2. With V trimmed by 11 bases and J by 0 bases, 9 bases remained unmatched. Germline assignment: CDR1 SNHLY and CDR2 FYNNEI. This CDR3 contains 16 residues. CDR3 sequence: CACRSSGGFSYNEQFF. The CDR3 DNA reads TGTGCCTGCCGGTCTAGCGGGGGGTTCTCCTACAATGAGCAGTTCTTC.

The rearrangement joins TRBV5-1 to TRBJ1-5; D possibly corresponds to TRBD1 (6 bases). The CDR3 runs to 14 residues. Trimming stripped 2 bases from V and 7 bases from J, with 13 bases between. Germline V gene sequence: CDR1 SGHRS, CDR2 YFSETQ. CDR3 sequence: CASSFTGLGQPQHF. The CDR3 region has the DNA TGCGCCAGCAGCTTCACAGGGCTAGGGCAGCCCCAGCATTTT.

The chain combines TRBV3-1 (or the pseudogene TRBV3-2) with TRBJ1-6, with TRBD1 as a possible D gene (6 bases). V lost 2 bases and J 6 bases, leaving 14 bases between the germline ends. Per germline, CDR1 LGHDT and CDR2 YNNKEL (reference sequence). The CDR3 extends over 16 amino acids. Here the CDR3 DNA reads TGTGCCAGCAGCCAACTACCGGACAGCTTTAATTCACCCCTCCACTTT. Protein product: CASSQLPDSFNSPLHF.

V and J are TRBV4-3 and TRBJ1-6, with TRBD1 identical over 8 bases. There are 15 residues in the CDR3. Trimming removed 0 bases from V and 6 bases from J; junction bases left unmatched: 1. The germline V gene encodes CDR1 LGHNA and CDR2 YSLEER. The CDR3 DNA sequence: TGCGCCAGCAGCCAAGAGACAGGGGCTAATTCACCCCTCCACTTT. This encodes CASSQETGANSPLHF.

The chain carries TRBV28 and TRBJ1-4, with D perhaps TRBD1 (6 bases). The germline V gene has CDR1 MDHEN and CDR2 SYDVKM. The CDR3 runs 12 residues. Trimming cost V 7 bases and J 8 bases, with 11 bases left between them. The CDR3 reads CASTQGEEKLFF. In nucleotides, the CDR3 is TGTGCCAGCACACAGGGAGAGGAAAAACTGTTTTTT.

CDR3 residues: CASSLSGVTFGNTIYF. Written as DNA, the CDR3 is TGCGCCAGCAGCTTGAGCGGGGTTACTTTTGGAAACACCATATATTTT. This chain joins TRBV5-1 and TRBJ1-3; D unresolved. The CDR3 runs to 16 residues. CDR1 is SGHRS, CDR2 YFSETQ, per germline. The ends were cut back, 1 base at V and 3 bases at J, with 14 bases in the middle.

This clone has a count of ten or more. The chain is built from TRBV4-1 and TRBJ1-1, with TRBD1 as a possible D gene (5 bases). With 3 bases removed from V and 4 bases from J, the gap between germline ends came to 15 bases. Per the germline V gene, CDR1 is MGHRA and CDR2 is YSYEKL. The CDR3 totals 15 residues. CDR3 loop: CASSQPGQGATEAFF. DNA of the CDR3: TGCGCCAGCAGCCAGCCAGGGCAAGGGGCCACTGAAGCTTTCTTT.

This sequence joins TRBV5-1 and TRBJ1-2, with D perhaps TRBD1 (6 bases). CDR1 and CDR2 (germline): SGHRS, YFSETQ. CDR3 size: 17 residues. V dropped 4 bases and J dropped 4 bases, with 23 bases sitting between them. The DNA for the CDR3 is TGCGCCAGCAGCCCCACTGTTGGGGGGGGCTCCGGCTATGGCTACACCTTC. The encoded protein is CASSPTVGGGSGYGYTF.

The chain combines TRBV21-1 with TRBJ2-5; the D call of TRBD1 is as the table states it, not checked on the DNA. TRBV21-1 corresponds to a pseudogene. The CDR3 loop spans 18 amino acids. The CDR3 sequence is CASSKIPSGQGSQETQYF. The CDR3 coding sequence is TGTGCCAGCAGCAAAATTCCCTCCGGACAGGGAAGCCAAGAGACCCAGTACTTC.

The chain carries TRBV29-1 and TRBJ2-7, with 9 bases matching TRBD1. V lost 7 bases and J lost 6; bases outside the gene matches: 7. This CDR3 region has 12 residues. Germline CDR1 SQVTM, CDR2 ANQGSEA. The CDR3 coding sequence is TGCAGCGCTCGGGACAGGGTTGCCGAGCAGTACTTC. This codes for CSARDRVAEQYF.